This TCR beta chain was observed in a study of type 1 regulatory T cells. Study overall: An in vitro protocol generated T-allo10, a Tr1-enriched, alloantigen-specific CD4 T cell product.

The graft donor-derived T-allo10 cells reportedly recognize host alloantigens, are anergic, and suppress alloantigen-specifically. TCRdb re-analysed the reads in MiXCR, keeping a single row per CDR3 protein. The repertoire consists of roughly 67,000 distinct CDR3 sequences, with approximately 64% occurring once and the leading ten covering 7.6%. This clonotype occurred a few times. As yet, its antigen is unknown. The V and J ends lost 5 bases and 3 bases, in that order; junction bases with no gene match: 7. The CDR3 runs to 16 residues. In germline, CDR1 is SGHTA, CDR2 FQGTGA. This sequence originates from a human donor in good health. The rearrangement uses TRBV7-3 and TRBJ2-1, with 10 bases matching TRBD2. The sequenced sample consisted of cultured T cells, either the whole culture or a sorted T cell fraction (not recorded which). Subset in this sample: Tr1-enriched cell product generated in vitro against host alloantigens. For the CDR3, the DNA is TGTGCCAGCAGCCCAGCGGGAGGGCACAACTACAATGAGCAGTTCTTC. Residues: CASSPAGGHNYNEQFF.